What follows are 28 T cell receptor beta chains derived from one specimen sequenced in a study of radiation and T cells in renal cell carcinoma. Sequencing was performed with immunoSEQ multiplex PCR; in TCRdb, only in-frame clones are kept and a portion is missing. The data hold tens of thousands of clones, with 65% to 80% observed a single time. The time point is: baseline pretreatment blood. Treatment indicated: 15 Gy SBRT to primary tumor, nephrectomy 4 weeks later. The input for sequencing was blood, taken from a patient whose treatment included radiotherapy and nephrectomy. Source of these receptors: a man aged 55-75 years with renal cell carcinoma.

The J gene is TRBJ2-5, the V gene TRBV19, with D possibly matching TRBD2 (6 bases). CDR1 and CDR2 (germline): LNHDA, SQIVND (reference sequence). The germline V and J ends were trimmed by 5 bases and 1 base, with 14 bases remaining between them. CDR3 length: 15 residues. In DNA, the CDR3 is TGTGCCAGTAGTTTATACGGGAGAGGCCAAGAGACCCAGTACTTC. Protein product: CASSLYGRGQETQYF.

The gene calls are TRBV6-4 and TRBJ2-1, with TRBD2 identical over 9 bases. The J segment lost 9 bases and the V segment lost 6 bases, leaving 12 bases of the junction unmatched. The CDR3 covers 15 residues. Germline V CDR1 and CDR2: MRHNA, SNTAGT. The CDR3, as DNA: TGTGCCAGCAGCCCCCTAGCGGGAACCGGTAGTGAGCAGTTCTTC. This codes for CASSPLAGTGSEQFF.

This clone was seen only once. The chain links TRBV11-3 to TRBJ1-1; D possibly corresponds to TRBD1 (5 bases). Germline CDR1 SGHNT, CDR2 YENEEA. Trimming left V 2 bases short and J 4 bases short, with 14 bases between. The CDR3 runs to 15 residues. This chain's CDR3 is CASSLRAGPGTEAFF. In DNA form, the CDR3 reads TGTGCCAGCAGCTTAAGGGCAGGGCCGGGCACTGAAGCTTTCTTT.

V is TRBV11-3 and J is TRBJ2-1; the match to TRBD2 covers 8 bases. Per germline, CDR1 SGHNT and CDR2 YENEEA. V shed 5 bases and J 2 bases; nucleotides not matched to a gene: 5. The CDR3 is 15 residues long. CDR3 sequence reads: CASSLGGAPYNEQFF. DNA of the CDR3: TGTGCCAGCAGCCTCGGGGGGGCCCCCTACAATGAGCAGTTCTTC.

The CDR3 spells CASSLDGSYEQYV. CDR3 bases: TGTGCCAGCAGCTTAGACGGCTCCTACGAGCAGTACGTC. The chain recombines TRBV7-9 with TRBJ2-7, with D unclear. The CDR3 has 13 residues. Germline loops: CDR1 SEHNR, CDR2 FQNEAQ (reference sequence). V was cut by 1 base and J by 0 bases, with 4 bases left in between.

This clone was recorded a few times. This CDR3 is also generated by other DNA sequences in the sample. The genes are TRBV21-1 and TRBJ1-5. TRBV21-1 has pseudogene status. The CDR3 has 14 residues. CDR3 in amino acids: CASSKGPSNQPQHF. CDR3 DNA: TGTGCCAGCAGCAAAGGACCTAGCAATCAGCCCCAGCATTTT.

CDR3 coding DNA: TGTGCCAGCACCCCCGGGACCGCGAACACCGGGGAGCTGTTTTTT. Translation: CASTPGTANTGELFF. This chain uses TRBV25-1 with TRBJ2-2; TRBD1 or TRBD2 may be the D gene (5 bases each). CDR3 length equals 15 residues. Per the germline V gene, CDR1 is MGHDK and CDR2 is SYGVNS. Trimming cost V 7 bases and J 0 bases, with 12 bases left between them. The full variable domain, its missing parts supplied by reference TRBV25-1 and TRBJ2-2, is EADIYQTPRYLVIGTGKKITLECSQTMGHDKMYWYQQDPGMELHLIHYSYGVNSTEKGDLSSESTVSRIRTEHFPLTLESARPSHTSQYLCASTPGTANTGELFFGEGSRLTVL.

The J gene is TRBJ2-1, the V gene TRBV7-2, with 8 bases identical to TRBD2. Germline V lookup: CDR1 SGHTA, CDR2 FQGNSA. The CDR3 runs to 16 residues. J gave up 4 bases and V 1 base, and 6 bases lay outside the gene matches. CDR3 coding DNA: TGTGCCAGCAGCTTAGGGCCGGGACTAGGATACAATGAGCAGTTCTTC. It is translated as CASSLGPGLGYNEQFF.

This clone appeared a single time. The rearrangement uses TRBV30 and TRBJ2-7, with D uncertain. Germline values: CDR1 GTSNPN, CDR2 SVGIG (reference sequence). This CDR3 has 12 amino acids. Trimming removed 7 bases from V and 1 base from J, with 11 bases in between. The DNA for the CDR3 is TGTGCCTCCGGGTCCCGATCCTACGAGCAGTACTTC. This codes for CASGSRSYEQYF.

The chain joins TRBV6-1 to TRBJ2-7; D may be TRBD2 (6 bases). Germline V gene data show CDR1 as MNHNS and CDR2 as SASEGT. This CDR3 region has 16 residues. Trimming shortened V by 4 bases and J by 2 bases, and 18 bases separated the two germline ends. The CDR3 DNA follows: TGTGCCAGCAGTGGGGGTGTCGGAGGGCACCCCTACGAGCAGTACTTC. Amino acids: CASSGGVGGHPYEQYF.

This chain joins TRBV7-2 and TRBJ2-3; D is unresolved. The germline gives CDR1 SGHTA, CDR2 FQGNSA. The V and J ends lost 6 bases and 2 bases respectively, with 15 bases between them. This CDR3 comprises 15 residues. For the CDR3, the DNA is TGTGCCAGCAGTTCCGTAGGGAAGCTCACAGATACGCAGTATTTT. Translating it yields CASSSVGKLTDTQYF.

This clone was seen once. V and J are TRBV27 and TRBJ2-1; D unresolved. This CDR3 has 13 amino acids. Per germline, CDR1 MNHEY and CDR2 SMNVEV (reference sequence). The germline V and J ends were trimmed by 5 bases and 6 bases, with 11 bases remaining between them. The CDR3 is CASSTWTSNEQFF. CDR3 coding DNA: TGTGCCAGCAGTACCTGGACGAGCAATGAGCAGTTCTTC.

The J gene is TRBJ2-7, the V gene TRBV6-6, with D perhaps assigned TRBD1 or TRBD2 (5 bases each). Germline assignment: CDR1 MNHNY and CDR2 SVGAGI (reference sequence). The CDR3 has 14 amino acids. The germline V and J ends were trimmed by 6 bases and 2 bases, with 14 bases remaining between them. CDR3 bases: TGTGCCAGCAGAAGGGACCGCGAGACCTACGAGCAGTACGTC. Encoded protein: CASRRDRETYEQYV.

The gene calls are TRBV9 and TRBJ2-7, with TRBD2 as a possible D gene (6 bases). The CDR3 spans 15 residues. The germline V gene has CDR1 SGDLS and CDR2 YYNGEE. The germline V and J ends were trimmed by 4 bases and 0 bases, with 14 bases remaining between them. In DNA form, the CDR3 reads TGTGCCAGCAGCATGCGGGACTCGAGCTCCTACGAGCAGTACTTC. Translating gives CASSMRDSSSYEQYF.

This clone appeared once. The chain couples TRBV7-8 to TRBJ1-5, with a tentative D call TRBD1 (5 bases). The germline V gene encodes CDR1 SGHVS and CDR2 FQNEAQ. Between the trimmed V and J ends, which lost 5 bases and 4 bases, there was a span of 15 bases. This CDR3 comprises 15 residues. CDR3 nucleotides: TGTGCCAGCAGCCGGGGCCGGCCCTCGAATCAGCCCCAGCATTTT. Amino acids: CASSRGRPSNQPQHF.

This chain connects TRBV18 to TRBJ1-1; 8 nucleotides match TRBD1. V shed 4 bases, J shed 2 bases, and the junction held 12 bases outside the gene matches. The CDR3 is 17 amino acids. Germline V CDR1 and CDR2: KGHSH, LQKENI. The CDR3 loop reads CASSLPPTGAKNTEAFF. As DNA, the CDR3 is TGTGCCAGCTCACTTCCTCCGACAGGGGCAAAAAACACTGAAGCTTTCTTT.

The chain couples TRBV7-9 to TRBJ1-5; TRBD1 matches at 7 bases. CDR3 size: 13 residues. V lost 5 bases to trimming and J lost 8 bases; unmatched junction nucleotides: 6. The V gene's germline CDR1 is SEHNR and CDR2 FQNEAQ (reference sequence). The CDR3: CASSDQTGEPQHF. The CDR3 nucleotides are TGTGCCAGCAGCGACCAAACAGGGGAGCCCCAGCATTTT.

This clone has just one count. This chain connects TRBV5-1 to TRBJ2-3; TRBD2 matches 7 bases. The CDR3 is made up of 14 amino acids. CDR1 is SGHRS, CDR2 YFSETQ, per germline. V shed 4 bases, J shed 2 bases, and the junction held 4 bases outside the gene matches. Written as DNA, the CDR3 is TGCGCCAGCAGCCTACTAGCGACCACAGATACGCAGTATTTT. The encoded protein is CASSLLATTDTQYF.

The CDR3 loop reads CASSPTGGRTDTQYF. The CDR3 region has the DNA TGTGCCAGCAGTCCCACTGGTGGCAGGACAGATACGCAGTATTTT. V is TRBV27 and J is TRBJ2-3; no definite D call. The germline V and J ends were trimmed by 5 bases and 3 bases, with 15 bases remaining between them. Germline CDR1 MNHEY, CDR2 SMNVEV (reference sequence). This CDR3 has 15 residues.

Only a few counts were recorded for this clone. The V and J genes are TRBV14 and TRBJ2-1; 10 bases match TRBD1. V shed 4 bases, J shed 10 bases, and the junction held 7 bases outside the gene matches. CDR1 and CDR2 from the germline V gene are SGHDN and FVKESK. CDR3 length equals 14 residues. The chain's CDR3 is CASSRDRGLREQFF. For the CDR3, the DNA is TGTGCCAGCAGCCGAGACAGGGGGCTCCGAGAGCAGTTCTTC.

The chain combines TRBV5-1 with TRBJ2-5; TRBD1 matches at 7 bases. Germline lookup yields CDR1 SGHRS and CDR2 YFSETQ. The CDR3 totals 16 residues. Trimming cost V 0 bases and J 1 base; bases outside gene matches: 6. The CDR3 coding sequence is TGCGCCAGCAGCTTGGGGGGACAGCTATTCCAAGAGACCCAGTACTTC. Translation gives CASSLGGQLFQETQYF. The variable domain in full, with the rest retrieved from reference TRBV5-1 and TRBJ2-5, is KAGVTQTPRYLIKTRGQQVTLSCSPISGHRSVSWYQQTPGQGLQFLFEYFSETQRNKGNFPGRFSGRQFSNSRSEMNVSTLELGDSALYLCASSLGGQLFQETQYFGPGTRLLVL.

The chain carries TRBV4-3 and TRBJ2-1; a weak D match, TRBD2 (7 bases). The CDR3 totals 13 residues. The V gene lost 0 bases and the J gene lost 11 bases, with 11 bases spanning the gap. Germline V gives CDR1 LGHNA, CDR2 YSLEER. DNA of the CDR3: TGCGCCAGCAGCCAAGAGGGGGGGCGCAAGCAGTTCTTC. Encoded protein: CASSQEGGRKQFF.

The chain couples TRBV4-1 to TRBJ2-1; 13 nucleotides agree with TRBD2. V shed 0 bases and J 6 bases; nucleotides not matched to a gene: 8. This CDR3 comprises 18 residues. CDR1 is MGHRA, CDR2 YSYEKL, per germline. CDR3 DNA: TGCGCCAGCAGCCAAGATGAATCGACTAGCGGGGGGTTCAATGAGCAGTTCTTC. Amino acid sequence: CASSQDESTSGGFNEQFF.

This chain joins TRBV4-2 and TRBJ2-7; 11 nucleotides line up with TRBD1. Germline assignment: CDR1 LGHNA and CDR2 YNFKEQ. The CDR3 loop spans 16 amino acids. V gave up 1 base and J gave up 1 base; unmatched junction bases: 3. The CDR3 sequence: CASSQGGQGASYEQYV. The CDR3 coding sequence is TGTGCCAGCAGCCAAGGTGGACAGGGGGCGTCCTACGAGCAGTACGTC.

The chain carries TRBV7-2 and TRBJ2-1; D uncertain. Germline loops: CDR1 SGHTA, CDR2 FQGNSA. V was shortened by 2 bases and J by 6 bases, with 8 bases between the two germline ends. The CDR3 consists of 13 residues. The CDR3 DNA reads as TGTGCCAGCAGCTTAATGACACGCAATGAGCAGTTCTTC. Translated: CASSLMTRNEQFF.

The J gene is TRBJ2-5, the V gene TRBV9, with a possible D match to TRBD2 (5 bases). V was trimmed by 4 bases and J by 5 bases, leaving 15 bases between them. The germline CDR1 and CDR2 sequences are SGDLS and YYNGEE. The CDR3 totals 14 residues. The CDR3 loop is CASSPRGTWETQYF. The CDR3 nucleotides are TGTGCCAGCAGCCCTCGGGGTACATGGGAGACCCAGTACTTC.

CDR3 amino acids: CASSFIHEQFF. CDR3 coding DNA: TGTGCCAGCAGCTTCATCCATGAGCAGTTCTTC. The rearrangement links TRBV11-2 to TRBJ2-1; no definite D call. Germline-derived CDR1 and CDR2 are SGHAT and FQNNGV. V lost 3 bases to trimming and J lost 8 bases, with 5 bases between them. This CDR3 spans 11 amino acids.

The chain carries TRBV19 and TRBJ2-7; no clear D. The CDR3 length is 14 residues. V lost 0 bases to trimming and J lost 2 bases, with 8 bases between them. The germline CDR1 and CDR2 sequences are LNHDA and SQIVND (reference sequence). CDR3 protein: CASSIDRNTYEQYF. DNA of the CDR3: TGTGCCAGTAGTATAGATCGGAACACCTACGAGCAGTACTTC.